This T cell receptor beta chain was recorded in a study of PD-1 blockade in classical Hodgkin lymphoma. Study background: With a 2-week interval, patients received intravenous nivolumab at 3 mg/kg.

Trimming took 4 bases from V and 3 from J, leaving 9 bases between them. The CDR3 spans 13 residues. Germline lookup yields CDR1 MGHDK and CDR2 SYGVNS. Time point of the sample: cycle 4 day 1 (C4D1), after more than five weeks of nivolumab. All patients experienced relapse after autologous stem cell transplantation, and brentuximab vedotin exposure was variable. Profiled with immunoSEQ multiplex PCR; TCRdb holds only in-frame clones, not every one. The sample contains 100,000 or so clones, around 90% of which appear only once. There are a few counts of this clone. This chain joins TRBV25-1 and TRBJ2-5; possibly TRBD2 for D (6 bases). The source was peripheral blood mononuclear cells (PBMCs), collected before the fourth cycle of nivolumab. The origin of this receptor is a human donor with classical Hodgkin lymphoma. CDR3 sequence: CASSVGGKETQYF. The CDR3 region has the DNA TGTGCCAGCAGTGTGGGGGGTAAAGAGACCCAGTACTTC.